Listed below are T cell receptor beta chains from one sample, sequenced in a study of beta chain features in type 1 diabetes. The protocol was immunoSEQ multiplex PCR, while the TCRdb copy is restricted to in-frame clones and leaves out a portion. Among over 150,000 clones listed, approximately 13% were seen once. The specimen sequenced was central memory CD4+ T cells from blood. Receptors originate from a woman aged 18-29 years in good health. Each CDR3 is given with its conserved first and last residue.

V gene	CDR3 length	CDR3 protein
TRBV19	15	CASSMRRQGIEEQFF
TRBV19	13	CASSGTDKETQYF
TRBV5-4	18	CASSSEPSRTSGKNEQFF
TRBV28	11	CASTRTDTQYF
TRBV4-2	15	CASSQWTNSNQPQHF
TRBV5-1	15	CASRNLAAGDNEQFF
TRBV7-2	15	CASSFETRANEKLFF
TRBV7-2	15	CASSFGSTSAETQYF
TRBV5-1	14	CASSFSGTGVEQYF
TRBV7-3	13	CASSLQRDYEQYF
TRBV7-6	16	CASSSGGRVYGNTIYF
TRBV5-4	15	CASSLAADSYNEQFF